The text below deals with one T cell receptor beta chain. The data belong to a study of blood T cell repertoires in COVID-19. Study background: Samples came from the United States, Italy and Spain, spanning acute and convalescent COVID-19.

TCRdb keeps only in-frame clones here, not all; method: immunoSEQ multiplex PCR. The sample has more than 85,000 clones, about four fifths seen once. CDR1 and CDR2 from the germline V gene are SGHNT and YYREEE (reference sequence). Unmatched junction bases numbered 23, after V lost 3 bases and J lost 5 bases. The CDR3 covers 19 residues. The sequencing sample was made of peripheral blood. The TCR comes from an elderly man with acute or convalescent COVID-19. This chain connects TRBV5-4 to TRBJ2-7; 7 nucleotides line up with TRBD2. This CDR3 is CASSYGHGAGLPRSDEQYF. The CDR3 DNA reads as TGTGCCAGCAGCTATGGGCACGGAGCGGGACTCCCCCGCTCGGACGAGCAGTACTTC.